A selection of T cell receptor beta chains follows, all from one sample in a study of Graves' ophthalmopathy and Graves' hyperthyroidism. TCRdb reprocessed the multiplex PCR reads via MiXCR and lists one record per CDR3 protein. Among about 700,000 distinct CDR3 sequences listed, around 40% were seen once. The material sequenced was peripheral blood. The receptors derive from an adult man with Graves' ophthalmopathy. Each CDR3 is given with its conserved first and last residue. A D gene is named only where the DNA matches it firmly. Clone size is given for some rows only: seen once, a few or many times, or a class if the clone is expanded.

J | V | size | D | CDR3 | DNA
TRBJ1-4 | TRBV29-1 | . | TRBD1 | CSLQGAQDKLFF | TGCAGCCTGCAGGGGGCGCAGGACAAACTGTTTTTT
TRBJ2-7 | TRBV19 | few | TRBD2 | CATRGGGTSYEQYF | TGTGCCACCAGGGGCGGGGGGACCTCCTACGAGCAGTACTTC
TRBJ2-2 | TRBV24-1 | few | TRBD1 | CATSDFPRTGGFSGELFF | TGTGCCACCAGTGACTTCCCGCGGACAGGGGGCTTCTCCGGGGAGCTGTTTTTT
TRBJ2-7 | TRBV19 | once | . | CASSPQGTETDTQYF | TGTGCCAGTAGTCCCCAGGGGACTGAGACAGATACGCAGTATTTC
TRBJ1-2 | TRBV19 | many | TRBD1 | CASSRVPDREHGYTF | TGTGCCAGTAGTAGGGTACCGGACAGGGAGCATGGCTACACCTTC
TRBJ1-4 | TRBV4-1 | few | . | CASSPSGHPLTNEKLFF | TGCGCCAGCAGCCCATCGGGACACCCTTTAACTAATGAAAAACTGTTTTTT
TRBJ2-7 | TRBV10-3 | . | . | CASSYLWGHEQYF | TGTGCCAGCAGTTACCTCTGGGGGCACGAGCAGTACTTC
TRBJ1-2 | TRBV10-3 | . | . | CAISESGVYGYTF | TGTGCCATCAGTGAGTCGGGAGTCTATGGCTACACCTTC
TRBJ1-4 | TRBV2 | . | . | CASSGGDEKLFF | TGTGCCAGCAGTGGGGGGGATGAAAAACTGTTTTTT
TRBJ1-6 | TRBV14 | . | . | CASSQAGRVYSPLHF | TGTGCCAGCAGCCAAGCTGGCAGGGTTTATTCACCCCTCCACTTT
TRBJ1-1 | TRBV10-2 | . | . | CASSYGQGFHTEAFF | TGTGCCAGCAGTTACGGGCAGGGGTTTCACACTGAAGCTTTCTTT
TRBJ1-3 | TRBV20-1 | . | . | CSARDTGTSGNTIYF | TGCAGTGCTAGAGATACAGGGACTAGTGGAAACACCATATATTTT
TRBJ1-6 | TRBV15 | . | TRBD1 | CATSRTGQGDQPLHF | TGTGCCACCAGCAGGACGGGACAGGGGGATCAGCCCCTCCACTTT
TRBJ2-7 | TRBV29-1 | . | . | CSLRQASYEQYF | TGCAGCTTACGACAGGCCTCCTACGAGCAGTACTTC
TRBJ1-2 | TRBV11-2 | many | . | CASSLDRTPRHGYTF | TGTGCCAGCAGCTTAGATCGGACCCCACGGCATGGCTACACCTTC
TRBJ2-7 | TRBV5-6 | few | . | CASSFSAGALREQYF | TGTGCCAGCAGCTTTTCGGCGGGGGCGCTTCGGGAGCAGTACTTC
TRBJ2-5 | TRBV20-1 | few | TRBD2 | CSAPRTSDQTQYF | TGCAGTGCCCCCCGGACTAGTGATCAGACCCAGTACTTC
TRBJ1-6 | TRBV20-1 | many | . | CSVRSSVVPDSPLHF | TGCAGTGTCCGAAGTAGCGTGGTACCCGATTCACCCCTCCACTTT
TRBJ2-7 | TRBV10-3 | . | . | CATSVRDQAYEQYF | TGTGCTACGTCAGTCCGGGACCAGGCATACGAGCAGTACTTC
TRBJ1-5 | TRBV7-2 | few | . | CASSRASSNQPQHF | TGTGCCAGCAGCCGGGCGAGTAGCAATCAGCCCCAGCATTTT
TRBJ1-5 | TRBV25-1 | many | TRBD1 | CASSETGGFQPQHF | TGTGCCAGCAGTGAAACAGGGGGTTTTCAGCCCCAGCATTTT
TRBJ1-1 | TRBV15 | many | . | CATSRGSGTEAFF | TGTGCCACCAGCCGCGGCTCCGGCACTGAAGCTTTCTTT
TRBJ1-1 | TRBV6-5 | . | . | CASSLGGAGLNTEAFF | TGTGCCAGCAGCTTGGGCGGGGCAGGGTTGAACACTGAAGCTTTCTTT
TRBJ1-5 | TRBV20-1 | . | . | CSAPDTATAGNQPQHF | TGCAGTGCCCCGGACACGGCGACCGCCGGCAATCAGCCCCAGCATTTT
TRBJ2-7 | TRBV25-1 | once | TRBD1 | CASSRTGDFYEQYF | TGTGCCAGCTCGCGGACAGGGGATTTCTACGAGCAGTACTTC